Here is one T cell receptor beta chain with its context. The antigen is unknown. This sample was included in a study of neurological immune-mediated disorders. Germline CDR1 LGHDT, CDR2 YNNKEL (reference sequence). The CDR3 totals 16 residues. The junction had 15 bases not matched to a gene; V was cut back by 4 bases and J by 6 bases. It was by 5'RACE with 10-nucleotide random UMIs that the cDNA was made. MiXCR, run by TCRdb on the 5' RACE reads, gives a single entry per CDR3 protein. Altogether 15,000 to 20,000 distinct CDR3 sequences are present, about 20% being singletons, with the ten largest covering under 25%. General study results and limits: No expanded-clone CDR3 amino acid sequence recurred across subjects, suggesting private TCR-beta repertoires.

Specimen: PBMCs. This clonotype was sampled from a man aged 45-65 years in good health. This sequence joins TRBV3-1 and TRBJ2-7, with 7 bases fitting TRBD2. CDR3 sequence reads: CASSRLSGGSSLEQYF. CDR3 DNA: TGTGCCAGCAGCCGACTATCGGGCGGGAGTTCGCTCGAGCAGTACTTC.